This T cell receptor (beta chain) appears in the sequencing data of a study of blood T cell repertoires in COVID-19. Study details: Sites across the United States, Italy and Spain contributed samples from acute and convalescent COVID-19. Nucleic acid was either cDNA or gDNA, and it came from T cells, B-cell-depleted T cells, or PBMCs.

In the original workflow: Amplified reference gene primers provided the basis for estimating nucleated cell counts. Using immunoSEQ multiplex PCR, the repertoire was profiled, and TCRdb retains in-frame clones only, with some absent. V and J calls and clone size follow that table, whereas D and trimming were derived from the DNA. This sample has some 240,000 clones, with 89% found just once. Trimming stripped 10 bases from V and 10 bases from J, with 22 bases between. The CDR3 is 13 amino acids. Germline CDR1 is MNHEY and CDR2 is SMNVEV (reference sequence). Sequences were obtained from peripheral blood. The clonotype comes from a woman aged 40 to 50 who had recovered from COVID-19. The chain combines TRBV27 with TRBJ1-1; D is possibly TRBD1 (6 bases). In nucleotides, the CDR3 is TGTGCCACTAACGGGGCAGGGGCAAGAGGAGCTTTCTTT. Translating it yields CATNGAGARGAFF.